This TCR beta chain was documented in a study of shared clonotypes between healthy human individuals. Overall study context: Three plates each covered CD4 naive and memory; CD8 naive two, CD8 memory one.

This was a deep-level run. Clones were read by immunoSEQ multiplex PCR, and TCRdb kept only the in-frame ones, dropping some. Of roughly 2.6 million clones listed, approximately 94% are singletons. The investigators split CD4+ cells into a CD45RA+ naive subset and a CD45RA-negative memory subset. V gave up 5 bases and J gave up 0 bases, with 12 bases separating them. This CDR3 spans 14 amino acids. Looked up from germline, CDR1 is GTSNPN and CDR2 is SVGIG (reference sequence). The V call is TRBV30, the J call TRBJ2-3, with D hard to call. Sequencing was performed on naive CD4+ T cells sorted from blood. Subset specified: CD45RA+ positively selected. This sequence originates from a young man in good health. This chain's CDR3 is CAWAYSPSTDTQYF. CDR3 bases: TGTGCCTGGGCCTACAGCCCAAGCACAGATACGCAGTATTTT.